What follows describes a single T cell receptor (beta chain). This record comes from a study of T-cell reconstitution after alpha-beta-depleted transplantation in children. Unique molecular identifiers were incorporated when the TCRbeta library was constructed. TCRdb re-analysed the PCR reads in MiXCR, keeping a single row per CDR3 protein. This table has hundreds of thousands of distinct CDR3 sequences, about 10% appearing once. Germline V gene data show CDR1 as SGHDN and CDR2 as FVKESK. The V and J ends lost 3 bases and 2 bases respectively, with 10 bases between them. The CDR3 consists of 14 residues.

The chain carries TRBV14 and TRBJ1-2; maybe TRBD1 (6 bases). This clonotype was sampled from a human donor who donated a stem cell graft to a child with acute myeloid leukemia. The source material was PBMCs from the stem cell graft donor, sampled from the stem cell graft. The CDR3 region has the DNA TGTGCCAGCAGCCAGAACAGGGTGAACTATGGCTACACCTTC. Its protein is CASSQNRVNYGYTF. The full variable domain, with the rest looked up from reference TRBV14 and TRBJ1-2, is EAGVTQFPSHSVIEKGQTVTLRCDPISGHDNLYWYRRVMGKEIKFLLHFVKESKQDESGMPNNRFLAERTGGTYSTLKVQPAELEDSGVYFCASSQNRVNYGYTFGSGTRLTVV.